These 8 T cell receptor beta chains originate from one sample sequenced in a study of T cells after yellow fever vaccination. TCRdb itself ran the 5' RACE reads through MiXCR, one entry per CDR3 protein. Of hundreds of thousands of distinct CDR3 sequences listed, around 3.9% are singletons. Sequences were derived from PBMCs, sampled on the day of the yellow fever booster vaccination. These receptors all come from a young man who received the YFV17D yellow fever vaccine.

The chain has TRBV9 and TRBJ2-5; either TRBD1 or TRBD2 may supply D (5 bases each). Trimming removed 4 bases from V and 5 bases from J, with 18 bases in between. This CDR3 has 15 residues. In germline, CDR1 is SGDLS, CDR2 YYNGEE. The DNA of the CDR3 is TGTGCCAGCAGCCCTCGGGACGGTCGAACGGAGACCCAGTACTTC. Translation: CASSPRDGRTETQYF.

The chain is built from TRBV7-9 and TRBJ2-3, with D perhaps matching TRBD2 (6 bases). The CDR3 contains 13 residues. Germline CDR1 SEHNR, CDR2 FQNEAQ (reference sequence). The ends were cut back, 5 bases at V and 5 bases at J, with 11 bases in the middle. CDR3 coding DNA: TGTGCCAGCAGCACCCAGACTAGAGATACGCAGTATTTT. Its protein product is CASSTQTRDTQYF. The full variable domain, with the rest looked up from reference TRBV7-9 and TRBJ2-3, is DTGVSQNPRHKITKRGQNVTFRCDPISEHNRLYWYRQTLGQGPEFLTYFQNEAQLEKSRLLSDRFSAERPKGSFSTLEIQRTEQGDSAMYLCASSTQTRDTQYFGPGTRLTVL.

This clonotype was observed at least ten times. The chain combines TRBV7-9 with TRBJ2-5; D gene uncertain. Germline lookup yields CDR1 SEHNR and CDR2 FQNEAQ (reference sequence). The CDR3 consists of 14 residues. Trimming shortened V by 1 base and J by 0 bases, and 6 bases separated the two germline ends. CDR3 sequence reads: CASSLEVYQETQYF. The CDR3 DNA reads TGTGCCAGCAGCTTAGAGGTGTACCAAGAGACCCAGTACTTC. Drawing the rest from reference TRBV7-9 and TRBJ2-5, the complete variable domain is DTGVSQNPRHKITKRGQNVTFRCDPISEHNRLYWYRQTLGQGPEFLTYFQNEAQLEKSRLLSDRFSAERPKGSFSTLEIQRTEQGDSAMYLCASSLEVYQETQYFGPGTRLLVL.

The DNA for the CDR3 is TGTGCCAGCAGCTTGGCTAGCGGGGGGCCAGATACGCAGTATTTT. This codes for CASSLASGGPDTQYF. V and J are TRBV5-4 and TRBJ2-3; the match to TRBD2 covers 11 bases. V lost 0 bases, J lost 4 bases, and 1 base stayed unmatched. This CDR3 has 15 residues. CDR1 SGHNT and CDR2 YYREEE come from the germline V gene (reference sequence).

J is TRBJ1-1 and V is TRBV7-2; TRBD1 matches 8 bases. This CDR3 comprises 14 residues. Germline V CDR1 and CDR2: SGHTA, FQGNSA. Losses at the gene ends were 5 bases for V and 4 bases for J; bases not matched to a gene: 6. CDR3 region: CASSPQGARTEAFF. The CDR3 bases are TGTGCCAGCAGCCCCCAGGGGGCGCGCACTGAAGCTTTCTTT.

This chain links TRBV7-6 with TRBJ1-2, with 8 bases lining up with TRBD1. CDR1 is SGHVS and CDR2 is FNYEAQ in the germline V gene. This CDR3 is built from 14 residues. J was trimmed by 6 bases and V by 6 bases; bases with no gene match: 9. The CDR3 region has the DNA TGTGCCAGCAGTTTGGACCCAGGGGGCAATGGCTACACCTTC. As protein: CASSLDPGGNGYTF.

The CDR3: CASSPPLQLSYTF. CDR3 coding DNA: TGTGCCAGCTCACCACCGCTACAGCTAAGCTACACCTTC. The chain links TRBV18 to TRBJ1-2; no clear D. Trimming removed 0 bases at V and 9 bases at J, with 11 bases between. CDR1 is KGHSH, CDR2 LQKENI, per germline. The CDR3 runs 13 residues.

This chain links TRBV5-1 with TRBJ1-1; no clear D. Germline V gives CDR1 SGHRS, CDR2 YFSETQ. The CDR3 is made up of 13 amino acids. Trimming pared 0 bases from V and 8 bases from J, leaving 11 bases between. CDR3 bases: TGCGCCAGCAGCTTGGCCGGGTTCTCAGAAGCTTTCTTT. Protein sequence: CASSLAGFSEAFF.